These 27 T cell receptor beta chains originate from one sample sequenced in a study of naive and memory T cell subsets. Two oligonucleotides, mixed equimolar, formed the beta constant-region primer covering TRBC1 and TRBC2. TCRdb re-derived calls from the UMI-ligation and nested PCR reads in MiXCR, one entry per CDR3 protein. The table includes approximately 82,000 distinct CDR3 sequences, around 6.5% detected once. The sequenced material came from central memory CD4+ T cells from blood. Receptor source: a human donor in good health.

The chain couples TRBV18 to TRBJ2-5, with 7 bases aligning to TRBD2. CDR1 is KGHSH and CDR2 is LQKENI in the germline V gene. V dropped 3 bases and J dropped 5; count of bases not matched to a gene: 6. The CDR3 contains 14 residues. The CDR3 here is CASSPAGVVETQYF. The CDR3, as DNA: TGTGCCAGCTCACCGGCGGGAGTAGTTGAGACCCAGTACTTC.

This clonotype was recorded many times. CDR3 bases: TGTGCCAGCAGTTTAAGCGGGGACATCTATGGCTACACCTTC. Translating gives CASSLSGDIYGYTF. The rearrangement links TRBV27 to TRBJ1-2, with D maybe TRBD1 (6 bases). V was cut by 2 bases and J by 4 bases, with 11 bases left in between. The CDR3 spans 14 residues. Looked up from germline, CDR1 is MNHEY and CDR2 is SMNVEV (reference sequence).

This clonotype has at least ten counts. The gene calls are TRBV18 and TRBJ1-1; no definite D call. Germline assignment: CDR1 KGHSH and CDR2 LQKENI. CDR3 length equals 14 residues. Trimming shortened V by 8 bases and J by 4 bases, and 17 bases separated the two germline ends. Here the CDR3 DNA reads TGTGCCAGCCGGATCCGGGAGGTGGGCACTGAAGCTTTCTTT. This sequence encodes CASRIREVGTEAFF.

The CDR3 DNA reads TGTGCCACGGGAGAGTCAACGGGGGTACAGCCCCAGCATTTT. This codes for CATGESTGVQPQHF. The V gene is TRBV10-3, the J gene TRBJ1-5; weak D call: TRBD1 (5 bases). Looked up from germline, CDR1 is ENHRY and CDR2 is SYGVKD. The CDR3 contains 14 residues. The V end lost 10 bases, the J end lost 7 bases, and 20 bases lay between the germline ends.

J is TRBJ2-5 and V is TRBV20-1, with 11 bases matching TRBD2. J gave up 5 bases and V 7 bases, and 12 bases lay outside the gene matches. The CDR3 contains 15 residues. The germline gives CDR1 DFQATT, CDR2 SNEGSKA (reference sequence). CDR3 sequence reads: CSGGTSGPFTETQYF. For the CDR3, the DNA is TGCAGTGGTGGGACTAGCGGCCCATTTACGGAGACCCAGTACTTC.

This clonotype was seen repeatedly, ten times or more. This chain joins TRBV7-9 and TRBJ1-1, with D possibly being TRBD1 (5 bases). Germline CDR1 and CDR2: SEHNR and FQNEAQ (reference sequence). The CDR3 runs 15 residues. The V gene lost 4 bases and the J gene lost 6 bases, with 18 bases spanning the gap. CDR3 region: CASSSYSFGAAEAFF. The CDR3 region has the DNA TGTGCCAGCAGCTCCTACAGTTTTGGGGCCGCTGAAGCTTTCTTT.

This clonotype occurred many times. V is TRBV19 and J is TRBJ2-3, with 12 bases lining up with TRBD2. This CDR3 spans 16 amino acids. The germline V gene has CDR1 LNHDA and CDR2 SQIVND (reference sequence). V lost 5 bases, J lost 2 bases, and 5 bases stayed unmatched. Here the CDR3 reads CASSFLAGGSTDTQYF. The CDR3, as DNA: TGTGCCAGTAGTTTTCTAGCGGGGGGGTCCACAGATACGCAGTATTTT.

The chain joins TRBV28 to TRBJ2-5; 8 nucleotides match TRBD2. This CDR3 is 17 amino acids long. The V gene's germline CDR1 is MDHEN and CDR2 SYDVKM. V trimming: 1 base; J trimming: 4 bases; junction bases outside the gene matches: 11. CDR3 coding DNA: TGTGCCAGCAGTTTATCCCTCGGGGCGGGGGGAAGAGAGACCCAGTACTTC. This gives the protein CASSLSLGAGGRETQYF.

This clonotype was recorded at least ten times. The rearrangement joins TRBV11-1 to TRBJ2-3, with 9 bases lining up with TRBD2. CDR1 and CDR2 (germline): SGHAT, FQDESV (reference sequence). The junction had 2 bases not matched to a gene; V was cut back by 3 bases and J by 4 bases. The CDR3 covers 14 residues. As DNA, the CDR3 is TGTGCCAGCAGCTTGGGACTAGCAGCAGATACGCAGTATTTT. Encoded protein: CASSLGLAADTQYF.

At least ten counts were recorded for this clonotype. This chain uses TRBV7-9 with TRBJ1-1; 9 positions match TRBD1. The V gene end was trimmed by 3 bases and the J gene end by 11 bases; junction bases not matched to a gene: 4. CDR1 is SEHNR and CDR2 is FQNEAQ in the germline V gene (reference sequence). The CDR3 covers 12 residues. The DNA of the CDR3 is TGTGCCAGCAGCTTCCCTGACAGGGGGGCTTTCTTT. Protein sequence: CASSFPDRGAFF.

This clonotype was picked up a small number of times. J is TRBJ2-1 and V is TRBV20-1, with D unclear. The CDR3 spans 13 residues. V was clipped by 0 bases and J by 10 bases, with 13 bases between them. The V gene's germline CDR1 is DFQATT and CDR2 SNEGSKA (reference sequence). In DNA, the CDR3 is TGCAGTGCTAGAGATGCAAACTTAGGCGAGCAGTTCTTC. It is translated as CSARDANLGEQFF.

This clonotype turned up a few times. The rearrangement links TRBV21-1 to TRBJ2-7; no check of the table's D call, TRBD2, against the DNA was made. TRBV21-1 is flagged as a pseudogene. This CDR3 is 16 amino acids long. CDR3 DNA: TGTGCCAGCAGCACGCGGACTAGCGGAAAACTCTACGAGCAGTACTTC. Its translation: CASSTRTSGKLYEQYF.

The CDR3 region has the DNA TGTGCCAGCAGCTTACATGCTGGGGCCAACGTCCTGACTTTC. Its protein is CASSLHAGANVLTF. The chain joins TRBV7-9 to TRBJ2-6; D is undetermined. With 2 bases removed from V and 2 bases from J, the gap between germline ends came to 4 bases. The CDR3 runs 14 residues. Per the germline V gene, CDR1 is SEHNR and CDR2 is FQNEAQ (reference sequence). Looking up the rest from reference TRBV7-9 and TRBJ2-6 gives the full variable domain: DTGVSQNPRHKITKRGQNVTFRCDPISEHNRLYWYRQTLGQGPEFLTYFQNEAQLEKSRLLSDRFSAERPKGSFSTLEIQRTEQGDSAMYLCASSLHAGANVLTFGAGSRLTVL.

A few counts support this clonotype. This could be a read error, since a much larger clone is one nucleotide away. As the CDR3 is not closed by the conserved phenylalanine or tryptophan, this likely results from a read error. This chain links TRBV5-1 with TRBJ1-6; the D is unclear. The CDR3 covers 14 residues. Germline V gene lookup returns CDR1 SGHRS and CDR2 YFSETQ. V lost 2 bases and J lost 5, with 8 bases in between. The CDR3: CASSFSGDNSPLHL. As DNA, the CDR3 is TGCGCCAGCAGCTTCTCAGGAGATAATTCACCCCTCCACCTT.

This clonotype showed up many times. V is TRBV20-1 and J is TRBJ2-3, with no clear D. This CDR3 is 15 amino acids long. V was cut by 4 bases and J by 2 bases, with 16 bases left in between. CDR1 and CDR2 (germline): DFQATT, SNEGSKA (reference sequence). CDR3 DNA: TGCAGTGCTACACGACCTGCTCTGAACACAGATACGCAGTATTTT. Protein product: CSATRPALNTDTQYF.

There are a few counts of this clonotype. The V gene is TRBV20-1, the J gene TRBJ1-1; D is ambiguous. V was cut by 0 bases and J by 5 bases, with 16 bases left in between. The germline V gene has CDR1 DFQATT and CDR2 SNEGSKA (reference sequence). The CDR3 covers 15 residues. DNA of the CDR3: TGCAGTGCTAGAGATGCAGTAAGGGTAAGGACTGAAGCTTTCTTT. Its protein is CSARDAVRVRTEAFF.

The genes are TRBV20-1 and TRBJ2-1; D gene uncertain. CDR1 is DFQATT, CDR2 SNEGSKA, per germline (reference sequence). The CDR3 is 15 residues long. V was clipped by 6 bases and J by 6 bases, with 21 bases between them. DNA of the CDR3: TGCAGTGCAACGACGCTTCGGCGTACCTCCAATGAGCAGTTCTTC. This codes for CSATTLRRTSNEQFF.

In this sample, this clonotype turned up many times. This chain links TRBV6-6 with TRBJ1-6, with TRBD1 matching over 7 bases. Germline lookup yields CDR1 MNHNY and CDR2 SVGAGI (reference sequence). V lost 5 bases, J lost 8 bases, and 9 bases stayed unmatched. The CDR3 is 15 amino acids. In DNA, the CDR3 is TGTGCCAGCAGTCTCCGGGCAGGGGGATATTCACCCCTCCACTTT. Translated: CASSLRAGGYSPLHF.

At least ten counts were recorded for this clonotype. This chain connects TRBV7-9 to TRBJ1-1; D uncertain. The CDR3 covers 14 residues. Germline CDR1 and CDR2: SEHNR and FQNEAQ (reference sequence). Between the trimmed V and J ends, which lost 2 bases and 1 base, there was a span of 8 bases. CDR3 sequence: CASSLTTGNTEAFF. The CDR3 DNA sequence: TGTGCCAGCAGCTTAACGACGGGGAACACTGAAGCTTTCTTT.

This clonotype was counted ten times or more. This rearrangement joins TRBV2 to TRBJ1-5, with 7 bases aligning to TRBD1. Germline V gene sequence: CDR1 SNHLY, CDR2 FYNNEI. CDR3 length equals 14 residues. V trimming: 4 bases; J trimming: 6 bases; junction bases outside the gene matches: 6. CDR3 DNA sequence: TGTGCCAGCAGTGTGGGGAGGGGGCGTCAGCCCCAGCATTTT. This sequence encodes CASSVGRGRQPQHF.

This clonotype has at least ten counts. V is TRBV12-3 or TRBV12-4 and J is TRBJ1-5; 8 nucleotides align to TRBD1. V shed 4 bases, J shed 5 bases, and the junction held 1 base outside the gene matches. The CDR3 runs to 13 residues. CDR3 in amino acids: CASSSDRDQPQHF. The DNA for the CDR3 is TGTGCCAGCAGTTCGGACAGGGATCAGCCCCAGCATTTT.

This CDR3 reads CSARGHNVFTDTQYF. CDR3 bases: TGCAGTGCTAGAGGGCACAATGTCTTCACAGATACGCAGTATTTT. J is TRBJ2-3 and V is TRBV20-1, with unresolved D. This CDR3 contains 15 residues. The V gene's germline CDR1 is DFQATT and CDR2 SNEGSKA (reference sequence). V was trimmed by 1 base and J by 2 bases, leaving 13 bases between them.

Ten or more counts support this clonotype. The chain is built from TRBV2 and TRBJ2-7; perhaps TRBD2 as D (6 bases). Germline values: CDR1 SNHLY, CDR2 FYNNEI. The CDR3 spans 13 residues. V dropped 8 bases and J dropped 1 base, with 12 bases sitting between them. CDR3 loop: CASRPGGSYEQYF. The CDR3 DNA reads TGTGCCAGCCGGCCCGGGGGTTCCTACGAGCAGTACTTC.

This clonotype was picked up a small number of times. The chain employs TRBV30 and TRBJ1-2; the D is unclear. The CDR3 consists of 12 residues. V gave up 0 bases and J gave up 5 bases, with 7 bases separating them. The germline V gene has CDR1 GTSNPN and CDR2 SVGIG (reference sequence). This chain's CDR3 is CAWSVRLYGYTF. CDR3 nucleotides: TGTGCCTGGAGTGTACGTCTTTATGGCTACACCTTC.

This clonotype came up many times. The chain carries TRBV12-3 or TRBV12-4 and TRBJ2-3; TRBD1 might be the D (5 bases). The CDR3 covers 14 residues. V gave up 6 bases and J gave up 2 bases, with 12 bases separating them. CDR3 sequence reads: CASSLGQSTDTQYF. In nucleotides, the CDR3 is TGTGCCAGCAGCCTGGGGCAATCCACAGATACGCAGTATTTT.

This clonotype turned up a few times. V is TRBV27 and J is TRBJ2-2; 9 bases line up with TRBD1. Losses at the gene ends were 6 bases for V and 5 bases for J; bases not matched to a gene: 10. Germline V gene sequence: CDR1 MNHEY, CDR2 SMNVEV (reference sequence). The CDR3 has 16 amino acids. In nucleotides, the CDR3 is TGTGCCAGCAGCCGGAAACCGGGACAGGGTACCGGGGAGCTGTTTTTT. As protein: CASSRKPGQGTGELFF.

This clonotype was recorded a few times. This chain joins TRBV7-2 and TRBJ2-4; TRBD1 is a possible D gene (5 bases). V was shortened by 0 bases and J by 2 bases, with 11 bases between the two germline ends. Germline V gene data show CDR1 as SGHTA and CDR2 as FQGNSA. The CDR3 loop spans 16 amino acids. The CDR3 DNA follows: TGTGCCAGCAGCTTAGCCCCGCAGGGCTCCAAAAACATTCAGTACTTC. Its translation: CASSLAPQGSKNIQYF.